This T cell receptor beta chain was retrieved from a study of regulatory T cells in long-lasting Graves disease (dated by TCRdb to the early 2020s). In the study overall: Persistent Graves' disease was defined as persistently positive TSH receptor autoantibodies together with antithyroid drug treatment for over 5 years. Peripheral blood TCR sequencing and RNA sequencing compared persistent Graves' disease patients with newly diagnosed Graves' disease patients. The study took place in China and was registered as a clinical trial. A total of about 33 samples underwent TCR sequencing, from about 13 patients with persistent Graves' disease and approximately 20 patients with newly diagnosed Graves' disease. Antithyroid drugs had been taken for about 10.3 years on average by persistent Graves' disease patients in the clinical cohort. The study at large found these results: Persistent patients shared more public clonotypes among themselves (2,741) than newly diagnosed patients did (over 900). Persistent Graves' disease patients showed lower TCR Shannon entropy and fewer highly expanded clones than newly diagnosed patients, suggesting clonal expansion. Sequencing and analysis were restricted to the TCR beta chain. TRBV28, TRBJ1-2 and TRBJ2-5 were preferentially used in persistent disease, while TRBV20-1 and TRBJ2-1 were favored in newly diagnosed disease. Because the primary lesion, thyroid tissue, could not be accessed, the study looked at peripheral blood alone. The small sample size was acknowledged by the authors as a limitation that may reduce accuracy.

Library construction relied on multiplex PCR. Sequencing took place on an Illumina HiSeq 4000. To build TCR beta libraries, CDR3 regions were amplified by Arm-PCR using iRepertoire HTBI primers. Before sequencing, the PCR products underwent gel purification. In the original analysis: A total of roughly 67 TRBV and some 15 TRBJ segments were identified across samples and were used for gene usage analysis of CDR3 amino acid clonotypes. Filtered high-quality paired reads were merged into contigs using COPE and FqMerger. BLAST was used to align contigs to IMGT TRBV, TRBD and TRBJ reference genes, and CDR3 was defined according to IMGT. Any clonotype with a frequency above 0.1% was classified as a highly expanded clone. Shannon entropy was used to measure repertoire diversity, and the Gini coefficient was used to measure V-J evenness. Public clonotypes were defined as clonotypes shared by more than one individual. TCRdb redid the processing of the public reads, applying fastp at Q25 and MiXCR, and retained in-frame beta chains. Each entry merges the rows of one CDR3 protein and shows their most common DNA and genes. These V and J calls originate from TCRdb's pipeline instead of the authors' own analysis. This sample holds about 470,000 distinct CDR3 sequences; 20% to 25% were observed only once. In total, the top ten clones hold about 6.6% of the sample.

Regarding this clonotype: Its antigen is unknown. No base-level quality is on record; no much larger clone is a single base apart.

The CDR3 contains 14 residues, cysteine and phenylalanine counted. The sequence is cut down to CDR3 DNA, 42 bases in frame from base 1. CDR1 and CDR2 (DFQATT, SNEGSKA) derive from the germline V gene (reference sequence). The V end loses 1 base and the J end loses 0 bases, and a stretch of 9 bases separates them. The intended sense of this specimen's time point label: persistent/refractory GD, antithyroid drugs over 5 years with positive TRAb. RNA was extracted from PBMCs in TRIzol for both TCR sequencing and RNA sequencing. The diagnosis of Graves' disease was made according to American Thyroid Association guidelines. Recruitment of patients was carried out at an endocrinology department in Xi'an, China. Each patient gave around 9 milliliters of peripheral blood, collected in an EDTA anticoagulant tube. PBMCs were isolated by Ficoll Paque Plus density gradient separation without further T cell sorting. An Agilent 2100 Bioanalyzer and agarose gel were used to check RNA quality, and a NanoDrop 2000 was used to measure RNA concentration.

The sequences come from peripheral blood mononuclear cells (PBMCs), collected when the disease was refractory, from a patient treated with antithyroid drugs. The receptor chain draws on TRBV20-1 and TRBJ1-1, with no reliable assignment of the D segment. This clonotype was sampled from a female donor with Graves disease. The CDR3 region has the sequence CSARGAPVNTEAFF. The nucleotides are TGCAGTGCTAGAGGGGCCCCCGTGAACACTGAAGCTTTCTTT.